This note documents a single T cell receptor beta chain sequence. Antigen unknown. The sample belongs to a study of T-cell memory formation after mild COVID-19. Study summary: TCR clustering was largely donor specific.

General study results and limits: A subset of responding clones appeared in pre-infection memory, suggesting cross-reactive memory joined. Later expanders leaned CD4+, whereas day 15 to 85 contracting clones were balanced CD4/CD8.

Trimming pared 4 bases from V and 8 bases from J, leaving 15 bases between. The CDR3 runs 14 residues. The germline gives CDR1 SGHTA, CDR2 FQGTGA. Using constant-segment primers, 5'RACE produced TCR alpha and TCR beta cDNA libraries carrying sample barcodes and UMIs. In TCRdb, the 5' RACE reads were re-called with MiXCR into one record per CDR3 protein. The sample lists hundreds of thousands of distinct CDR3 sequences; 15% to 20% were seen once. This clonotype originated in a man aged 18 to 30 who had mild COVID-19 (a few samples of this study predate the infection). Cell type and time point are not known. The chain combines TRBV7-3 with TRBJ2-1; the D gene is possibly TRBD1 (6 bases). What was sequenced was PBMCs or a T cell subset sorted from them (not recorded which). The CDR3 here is CASSSGQPADEQFF. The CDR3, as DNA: TGTGCCAGCAGCTCGGGACAACCCGCGGATGAGCAGTTCTTC. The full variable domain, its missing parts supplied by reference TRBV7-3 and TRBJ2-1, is GAGVSQTPSNKVTEKGKYVELRCDPISGHTALYWYRQSLGQGPEFLIYFQGTGAADDSGLPNDRFFAVRPEGSVSTLKIQRTERGDSAVYLCASSSGQPADEQFFGPGTRLTVL.